This T cell receptor (beta chain) was recorded in a study of blood T cell repertoires in COVID-19. About the research overall: Whether acute or convalescent, the COVID-19 samples came from the United States, Italy and Spain. In each case, the material was cDNA or gDNA derived from T cells, B-cell-depleted T cells, or PBMCs.

In the source study's methods: From reference gene primer amplification, estimates of nucleated cell counts were derived. Sequencing used immunoSEQ multiplex PCR; TCRdb keeps in-frame clones, though not all of them. That table gives V, J and clone size, and the DNA gave D and trimming. The table includes about 200,000 clones, approximately 83% detected once. The V end was cut by 4 bases, the J end by 7 bases, with 10 bases between. The CDR3 contains 13 residues. The specimen sequenced was peripheral blood. The V call is TRBV23-1, the J call TRBJ1-4; D not certain. TRBV23-1 is assigned to the ORF class and has an uncertain function. This clonotype was sampled from a man aged 55 to 69 with acute or convalescent COVID-19. Here the CDR3 reads CASSRVGSEKLFF. DNA for the CDR3: TGCGCCAGCAGTCGGGTGGGCAGTGAAAAACTGTTTTTT.